This entry concerns a single T cell receptor (beta chain). Antigen unknown. This same CDR3 is encoded by further DNA sequences in the sample. The record originates from a study of OX40 agonist ivuxolimab in advanced cancers. In the study overall: Averaging 60 years in age, with a range of roughly 20 to 80, the cohort was approximately 83% male. Prior anti-PD-1, anti-PD-L1 or anti-CTLA-4 therapy was allowed; roughly 40% had some. Findings and limits, study-wide: Normalized T-cell clonal expansion was also low in some nonresponders.

The CDR3 extends over 15 amino acids. With V trimmed by 0 bases and J by 9 bases, 8 bases remained unmatched. CDR1 is SGHRS and CDR2 is YFSETQ in the germline V gene. With baseline, cycle 4 day 1, and cycle 7 day 1 as timepoints, blood was sampled. Assay: immunoSEQ multiplex PCR; the TCRdb copy retains only in-frame clones and omits some. The table includes around 80,000 clones, around 88% detected once. The chain joins TRBV5-1 to TRBJ2-1; the match to TRBD2 covers 8 bases. Here the sequenced sample was CD4+ or CD8+ T cells sorted from blood, taken in a trial of the OX40 agonist ivuxolimab. The sequence derives from an adult with an advanced solid tumor such as melanoma, head and neck, liver or kidney cancer. CDR3: CASSLELAAATEQFF. CDR3 coding DNA: TGCGCCAGCAGCTTGGAACTAGCGGCCGCTACTGAGCAGTTCTTC.